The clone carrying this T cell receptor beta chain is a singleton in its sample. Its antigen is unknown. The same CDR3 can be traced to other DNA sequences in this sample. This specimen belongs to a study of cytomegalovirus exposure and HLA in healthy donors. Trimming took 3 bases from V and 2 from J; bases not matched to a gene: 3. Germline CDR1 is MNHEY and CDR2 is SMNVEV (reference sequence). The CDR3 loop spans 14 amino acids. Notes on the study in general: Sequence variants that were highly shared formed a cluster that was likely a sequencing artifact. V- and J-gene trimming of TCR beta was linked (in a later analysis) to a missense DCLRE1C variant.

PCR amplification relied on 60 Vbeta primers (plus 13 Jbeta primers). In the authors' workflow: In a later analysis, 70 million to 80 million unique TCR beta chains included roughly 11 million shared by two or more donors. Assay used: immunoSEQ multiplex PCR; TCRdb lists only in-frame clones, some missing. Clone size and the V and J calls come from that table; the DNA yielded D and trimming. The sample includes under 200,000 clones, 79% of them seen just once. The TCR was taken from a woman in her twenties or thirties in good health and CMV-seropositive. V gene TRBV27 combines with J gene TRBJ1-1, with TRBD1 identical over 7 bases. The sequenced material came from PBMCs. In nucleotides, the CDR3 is TGTGCCAGCAGTTTTGGAGGGGGCAACACTGAAGCTTTCTTT. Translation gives CASSFGGGNTEAFF.